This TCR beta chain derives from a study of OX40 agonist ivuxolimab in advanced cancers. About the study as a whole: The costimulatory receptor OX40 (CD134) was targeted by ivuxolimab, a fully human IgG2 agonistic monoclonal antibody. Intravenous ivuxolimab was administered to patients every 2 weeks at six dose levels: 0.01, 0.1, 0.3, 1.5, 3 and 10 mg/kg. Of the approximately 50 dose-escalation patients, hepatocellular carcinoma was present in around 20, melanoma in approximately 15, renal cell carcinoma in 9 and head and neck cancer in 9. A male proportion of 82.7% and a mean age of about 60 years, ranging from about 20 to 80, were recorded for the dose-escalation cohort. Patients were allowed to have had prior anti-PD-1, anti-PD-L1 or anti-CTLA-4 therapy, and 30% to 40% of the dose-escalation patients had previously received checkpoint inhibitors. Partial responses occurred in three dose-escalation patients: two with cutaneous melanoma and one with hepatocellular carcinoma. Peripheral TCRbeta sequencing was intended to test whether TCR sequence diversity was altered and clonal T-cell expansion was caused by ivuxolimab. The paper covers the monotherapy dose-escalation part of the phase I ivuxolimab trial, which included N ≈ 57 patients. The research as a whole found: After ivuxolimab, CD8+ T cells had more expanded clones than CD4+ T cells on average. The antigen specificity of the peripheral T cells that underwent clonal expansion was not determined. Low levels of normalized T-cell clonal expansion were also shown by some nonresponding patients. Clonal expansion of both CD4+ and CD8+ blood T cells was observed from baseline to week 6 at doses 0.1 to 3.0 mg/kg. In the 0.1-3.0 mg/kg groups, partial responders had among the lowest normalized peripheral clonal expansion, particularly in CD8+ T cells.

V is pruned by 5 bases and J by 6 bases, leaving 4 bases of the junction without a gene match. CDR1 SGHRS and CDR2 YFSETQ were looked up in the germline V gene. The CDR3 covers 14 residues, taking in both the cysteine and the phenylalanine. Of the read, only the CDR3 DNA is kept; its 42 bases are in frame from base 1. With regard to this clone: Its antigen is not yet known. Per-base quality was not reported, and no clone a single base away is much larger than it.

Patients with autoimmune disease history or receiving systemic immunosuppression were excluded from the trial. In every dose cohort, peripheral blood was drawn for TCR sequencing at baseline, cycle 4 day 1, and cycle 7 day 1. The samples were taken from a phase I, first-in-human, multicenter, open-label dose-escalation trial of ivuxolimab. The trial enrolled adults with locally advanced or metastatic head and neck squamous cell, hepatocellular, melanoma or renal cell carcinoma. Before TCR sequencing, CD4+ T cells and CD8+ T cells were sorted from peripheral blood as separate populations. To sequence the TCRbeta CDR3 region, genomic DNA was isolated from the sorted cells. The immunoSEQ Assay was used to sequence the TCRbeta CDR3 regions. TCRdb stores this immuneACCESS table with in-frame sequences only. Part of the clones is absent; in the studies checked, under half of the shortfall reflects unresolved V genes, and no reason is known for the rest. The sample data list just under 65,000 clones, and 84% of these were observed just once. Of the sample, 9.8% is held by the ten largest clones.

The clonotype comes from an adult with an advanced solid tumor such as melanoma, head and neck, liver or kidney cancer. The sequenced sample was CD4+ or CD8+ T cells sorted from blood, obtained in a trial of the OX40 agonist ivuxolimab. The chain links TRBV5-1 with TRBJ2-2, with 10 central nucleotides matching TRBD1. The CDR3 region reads CASRPGQGSGELFF. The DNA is TGCGCCAGCAGACCGGGACAGGGGTCCGGGGAGCTGTTTTTT.